This T cell receptor beta chain was retrieved from a study of T cells in Graves' hyperthyroidism and ophthalmopathy. Germline V CDR1 and CDR2: SGHDT, YYEEEE. J lost 2 bases, V lost 4 bases, and 9 bases had no gene match. There are 17 residues in the CDR3. Amplification of TCR beta CDR3 regions was performed using RNA transcripts as template. When the TCR CDR3 underwent first-round RT-PCR, the HTBI primer set was used. Via MiXCR, TCRdb re-called the multiplex PCR reads, giving one row per CDR3 protein. The top ten clones hold 14% of a sample with some 560,000 distinct CDR3 sequences, 11% to 15% of them seen once.

This receptor was identified in a woman aged 40-49 years with Graves' hyperthyroidism. Sequencing input: blood. The rearrangement uses TRBV5-6 and TRBJ2-6, with TRBD2 matching 7 bases. In nucleotides, the CDR3 is TGTGCCAGCAGCGGCGTGGGAGGGATGGCTGGGGCCAACGTCCTGACTTTC. Translation gives CASSGVGGMAGANVLTF.